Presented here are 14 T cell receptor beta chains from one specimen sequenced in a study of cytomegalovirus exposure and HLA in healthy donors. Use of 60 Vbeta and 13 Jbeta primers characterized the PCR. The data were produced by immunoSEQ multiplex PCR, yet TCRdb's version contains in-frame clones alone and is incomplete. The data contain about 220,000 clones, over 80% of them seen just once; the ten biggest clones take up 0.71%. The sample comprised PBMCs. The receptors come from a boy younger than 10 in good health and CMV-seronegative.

CDR3 loop: CSVEVPGVGYNEQFF. CDR3 DNA: TGCAGCGTTGAAGTCCCGGGGGTAGGCTACAATGAGCAGTTCTTC. The chain employs TRBV29-1 and TRBJ2-1; perhaps TRBD2 as D (6 bases). V lost 1 base and J lost 3, with 13 bases in between. The germline CDR1 and CDR2 sequences are SQVTM and ANQGSEA. The CDR3 is made up of 15 amino acids.

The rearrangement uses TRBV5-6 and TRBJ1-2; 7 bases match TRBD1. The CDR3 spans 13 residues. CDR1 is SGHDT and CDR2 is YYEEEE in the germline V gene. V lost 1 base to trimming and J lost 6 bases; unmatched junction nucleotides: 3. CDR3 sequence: CASSLNRGHGYTF. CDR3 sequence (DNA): TGTGCCAGCAGCTTGAACAGGGGACATGGCTACACCTTC. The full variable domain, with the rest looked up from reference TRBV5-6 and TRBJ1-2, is DAGVTQSPTHLIKTRGQQVTLRCSPKSGHDTVSWYQQALGQGPQFIFQYYEEEERQRGNFPDRFSGHQFPNYSSELNVNALLLGDSALYLCASSLNRGHGYTFGSGTRLTVV.

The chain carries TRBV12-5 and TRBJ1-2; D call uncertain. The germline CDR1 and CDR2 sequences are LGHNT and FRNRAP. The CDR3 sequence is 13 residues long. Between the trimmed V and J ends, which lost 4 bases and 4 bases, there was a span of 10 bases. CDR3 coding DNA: TGTGCTAGTGGTTCCGCGGCGGTCTATGGCTACACCTTC. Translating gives CASGSAAVYGYTF.

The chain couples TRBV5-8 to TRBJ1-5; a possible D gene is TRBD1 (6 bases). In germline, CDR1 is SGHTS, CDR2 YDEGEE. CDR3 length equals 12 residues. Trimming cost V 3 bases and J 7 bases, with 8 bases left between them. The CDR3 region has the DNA TGTGCCAGCAGCTACAGGGACCAGCCCCAGCATTTT. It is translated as CASSYRDQPQHF.

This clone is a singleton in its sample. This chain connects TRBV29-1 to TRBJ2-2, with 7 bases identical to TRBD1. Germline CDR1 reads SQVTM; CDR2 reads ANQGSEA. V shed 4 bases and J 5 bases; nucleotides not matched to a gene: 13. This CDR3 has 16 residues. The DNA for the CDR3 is TGCAGCGTTGGTACCGGGACAGCCTCCCGGACCGGGGAGCTGTTTTTT. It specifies CSVGTGTASRTGELFF.

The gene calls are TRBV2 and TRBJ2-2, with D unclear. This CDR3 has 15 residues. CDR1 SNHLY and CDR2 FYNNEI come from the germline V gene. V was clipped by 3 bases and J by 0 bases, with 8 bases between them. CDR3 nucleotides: TGTGCCAGCAGTGATCGCTCAGCGAACACCGGGGAGCTGTTTTTT. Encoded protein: CASSDRSANTGELFF.

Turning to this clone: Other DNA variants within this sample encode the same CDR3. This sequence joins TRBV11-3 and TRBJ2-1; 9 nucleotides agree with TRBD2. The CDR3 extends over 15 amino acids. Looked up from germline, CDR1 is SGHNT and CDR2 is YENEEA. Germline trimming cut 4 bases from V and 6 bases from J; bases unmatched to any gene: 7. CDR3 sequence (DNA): TGTGCCAGCAGCTCCCCAGCGGGGGGCTCCAATGAGCAGTTCTTC. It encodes CASSSPAGGSNEQFF. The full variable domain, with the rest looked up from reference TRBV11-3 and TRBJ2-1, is EAGVVQSPRYKIIEKKQPVAFWCNPISGHNTLYWYLQNLGQGPELLIRYENEEAVDDSQLPKDRFSAERLKGVDSTLKIQPAELGDSAVYLCASSSPAGGSNEQFFGPGTRLTVL.

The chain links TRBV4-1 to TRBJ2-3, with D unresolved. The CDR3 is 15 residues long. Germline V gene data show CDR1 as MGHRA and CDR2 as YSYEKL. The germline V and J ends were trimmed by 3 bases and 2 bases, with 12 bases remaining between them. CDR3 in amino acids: CASSQYGDYTDTQYF. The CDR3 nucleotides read TGCGCCAGCAGCCAGTATGGAGATTACACAGATACGCAGTATTTT.

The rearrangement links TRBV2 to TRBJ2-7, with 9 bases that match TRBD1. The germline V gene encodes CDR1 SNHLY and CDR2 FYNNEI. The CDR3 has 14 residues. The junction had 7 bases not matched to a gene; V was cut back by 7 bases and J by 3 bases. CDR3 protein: CASKPGTGLYEQYF. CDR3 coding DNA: TGTGCCAGCAAACCGGGGACAGGGCTCTACGAGCAGTACTTC.

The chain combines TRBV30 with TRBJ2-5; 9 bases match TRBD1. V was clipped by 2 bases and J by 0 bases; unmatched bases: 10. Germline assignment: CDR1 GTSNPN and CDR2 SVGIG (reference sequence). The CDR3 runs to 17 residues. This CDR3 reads CAWSKQGATSYQETQYF. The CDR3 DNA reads TGTGCCTGGAGTAAACAGGGGGCGACGAGTTACCAAGAGACCCAGTACTTC.

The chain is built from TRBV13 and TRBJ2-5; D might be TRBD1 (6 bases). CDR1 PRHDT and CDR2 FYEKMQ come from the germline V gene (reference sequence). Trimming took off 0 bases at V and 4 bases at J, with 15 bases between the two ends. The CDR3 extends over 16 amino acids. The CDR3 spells CASSLGRGPRGETQYF. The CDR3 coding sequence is TGTGCCAGCAGCTTAGGCAGGGGACCCCGTGGAGAGACCCAGTACTTC.

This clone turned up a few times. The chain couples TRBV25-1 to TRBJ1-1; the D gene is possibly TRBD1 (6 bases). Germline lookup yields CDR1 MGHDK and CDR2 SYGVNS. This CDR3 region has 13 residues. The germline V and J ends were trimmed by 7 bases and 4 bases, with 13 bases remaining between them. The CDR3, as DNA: TGTGCCAGCATCTCAGGGGTCACCACTGAAGCTTTCTTT. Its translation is CASISGVTTEAFF.

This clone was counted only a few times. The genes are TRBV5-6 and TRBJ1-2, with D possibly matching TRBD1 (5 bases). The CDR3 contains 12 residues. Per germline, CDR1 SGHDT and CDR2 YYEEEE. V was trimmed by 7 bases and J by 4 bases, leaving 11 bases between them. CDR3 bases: TGTGCCAGCGGTAATCAGGGCTATGGCTACACCTTC. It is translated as CASGNQGYGYTF. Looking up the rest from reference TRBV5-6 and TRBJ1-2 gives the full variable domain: DAGVTQSPTHLIKTRGQQVTLRCSPKSGHDTVSWYQQALGQGPQFIFQYYEEEERQRGNFPDRFSGHQFPNYSSELNVNALLLGDSALYLCASGNQGYGYTFGSGTRLTVV.

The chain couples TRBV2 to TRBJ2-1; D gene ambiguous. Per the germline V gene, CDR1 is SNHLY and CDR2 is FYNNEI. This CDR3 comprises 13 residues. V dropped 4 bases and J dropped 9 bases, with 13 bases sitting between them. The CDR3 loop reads CASSVPQSIEQFF. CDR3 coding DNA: TGTGCCAGCAGTGTCCCACAGAGCATTGAGCAGTTCTTC. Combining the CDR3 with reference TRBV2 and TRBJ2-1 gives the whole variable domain EPEVTQTPSHQVTQMGQEVILRCVPISNHLYFYWYRQILGQKVEFLVSFYNNEISEKSEIFDDQFSVERPDGSNFTLKIRSTKLEDSAMYFCASSVPQSIEQFFGPGTRLTVL.